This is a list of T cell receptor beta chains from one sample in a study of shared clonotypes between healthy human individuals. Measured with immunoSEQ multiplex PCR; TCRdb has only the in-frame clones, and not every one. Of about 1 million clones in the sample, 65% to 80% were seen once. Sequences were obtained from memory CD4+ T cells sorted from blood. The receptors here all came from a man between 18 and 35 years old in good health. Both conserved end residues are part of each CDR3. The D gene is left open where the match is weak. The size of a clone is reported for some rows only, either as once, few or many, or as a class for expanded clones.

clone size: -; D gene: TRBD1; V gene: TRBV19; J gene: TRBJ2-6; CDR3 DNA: TGTGCCAGTAACCCTCGGAGTGGAACAGGGGGCGCTGGGGCCAACGTCCTGACTTTC; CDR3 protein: CASNPRSGTGGAGANVLTF
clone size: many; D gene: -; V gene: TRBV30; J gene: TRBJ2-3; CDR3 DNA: TGTGCCTTGGAGGGTGGATTTCCCACAGATACGCAGTATTTT; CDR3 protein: CALEGGFPTDTQYF
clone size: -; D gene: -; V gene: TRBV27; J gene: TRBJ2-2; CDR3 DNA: TGTGCCAGCAGTTTTACCGGGAACACCGGGGAGCTGTTTTTT; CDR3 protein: CASSFTGNTGELFF
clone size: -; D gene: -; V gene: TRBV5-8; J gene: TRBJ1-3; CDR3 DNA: TGTGCCAGCAGCCCGGAACTGTCTGGAAACACCATATATTTT; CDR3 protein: CASSPELSGNTIYF
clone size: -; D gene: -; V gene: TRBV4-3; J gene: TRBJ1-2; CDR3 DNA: TGCGCCAGCAGCCCCGGCGGGATGGGGGCTAACTATGGCTACACCTTC; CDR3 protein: CASSPGGMGANYGYTF
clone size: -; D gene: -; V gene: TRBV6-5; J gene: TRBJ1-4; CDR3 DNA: TGTGCCAGCAGGCCGGGACTTAACTCTGAAAAACTGTTTTTT; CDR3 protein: CASRPGLNSEKLFF
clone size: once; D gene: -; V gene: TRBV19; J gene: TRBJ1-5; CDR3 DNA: TGTGCCAGTAGTTATGGCAGCAGCAATCAGCCCCAGCATTTT; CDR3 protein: CASSYGSSNQPQHF
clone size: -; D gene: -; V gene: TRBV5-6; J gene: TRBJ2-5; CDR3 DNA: TGTGCCAGCAGCTTGGCTTCGAGGGGGGAGACCCAGTACTTC; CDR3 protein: CASSLASRGETQYF
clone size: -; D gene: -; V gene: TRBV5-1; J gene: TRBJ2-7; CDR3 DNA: TGCGCCAGCAGCACTGACGGAACCTACGAGCAGTACTTC; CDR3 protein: CASSTDGTYEQYF
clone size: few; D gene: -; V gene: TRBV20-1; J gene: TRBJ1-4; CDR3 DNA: TGCAGTGCCTCGGGGAACGAAAAACTGTTTTTT; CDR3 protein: CSASGNEKLFF
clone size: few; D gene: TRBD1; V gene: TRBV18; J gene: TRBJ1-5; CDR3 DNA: TGTGCCAGCTCACCGACGCAGGGGGGCCAGCCCCAGCATTTT; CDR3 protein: CASSPTQGGQPQHF
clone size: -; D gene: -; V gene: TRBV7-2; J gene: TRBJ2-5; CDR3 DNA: TGTGCCAGCAGCAAAGATCAAGCGGTTCAAGAGACCCAGTACTTC; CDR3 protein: CASSKDQAVQETQYF
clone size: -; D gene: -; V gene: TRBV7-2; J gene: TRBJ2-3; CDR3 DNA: TGTGCCAGCAGCTTAGATCTGACCTATACAGATACGCAGTATTTT; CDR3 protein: CASSLDLTYTDTQYF
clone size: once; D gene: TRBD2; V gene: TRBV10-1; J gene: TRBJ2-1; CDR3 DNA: TGCGCCAGCAGTGATCTTACCGGGACTAGCGGTTACAATGAGCAGTTCTTC; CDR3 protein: CASSDLTGTSGYNEQFF
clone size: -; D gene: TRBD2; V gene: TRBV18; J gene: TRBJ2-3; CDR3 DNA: TGTGCCAGCTCACCACGTCTAGCGGGGGAGGCAGATACGCAGTATTTT; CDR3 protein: CASSPRLAGEADTQYF
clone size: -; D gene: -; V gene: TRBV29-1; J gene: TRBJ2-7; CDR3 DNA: TGCAGCGTTTGGGAGACCGTCGAGCAGTACTTC; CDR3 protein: CSVWETVEQYF
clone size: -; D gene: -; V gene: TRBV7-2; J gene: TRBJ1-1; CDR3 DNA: TGTGCCAGCAGCCCTGCGGGTCAGGGCACTGAAGCTTTCTTT; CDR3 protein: CASSPAGQGTEAFF
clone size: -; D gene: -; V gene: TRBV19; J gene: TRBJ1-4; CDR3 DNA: TGTGCCAGTAGTAAGACGGCGACAGAAGAAAAACTGTTTTTT; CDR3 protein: CASSKTATEEKLFF
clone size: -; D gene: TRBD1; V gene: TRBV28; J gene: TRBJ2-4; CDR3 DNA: TGTGCCACCACCTCCTGGACAGGGGGCGTCTTAGCCAAAAACATTCAGTACTTC; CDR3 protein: CATTSWTGGVLAKNIQYF
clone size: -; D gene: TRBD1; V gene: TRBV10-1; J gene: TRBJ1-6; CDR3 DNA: TGCGCCAGCCAAGCCGACAGGGCGAATAATTCACCCCTCCACTTT; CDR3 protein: CASQADRANNSPLHF
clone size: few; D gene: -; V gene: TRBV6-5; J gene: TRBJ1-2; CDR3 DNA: TGTGCCAGCAGTTACGCGCAGGGTCATGAGGGCTACACCTTC; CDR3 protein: CASSYAQGHEGYTF
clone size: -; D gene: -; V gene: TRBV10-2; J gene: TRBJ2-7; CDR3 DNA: TGCGCCAGCAGTGAGTCGAGCGGGTACGAGCAGTACTTC; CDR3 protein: CASSESSGYEQYF
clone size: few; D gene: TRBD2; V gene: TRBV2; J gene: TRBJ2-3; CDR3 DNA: TGTGCCAGCAGTGAACAGCGGGGCCGGGGCACAGATACGCAGTATTTT; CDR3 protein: CASSEQRGRGTDTQYF